Below are 14 T cell receptor beta chains sequenced from a single sample in a study of shared clonotypes between healthy human individuals. Sequencing used immunoSEQ multiplex PCR; TCRdb keeps in-frame clones, though not all of them. The sample gives about 1.1 million clones, approximately 77% of which show up once; roughly 0.82% is in the top ten. Material: memory CD4+ T cells from PBMCs. As for subset: CD45RA-negative fraction. These receptors came from a man between 18 and 35 years old in good health. Some clones in this sample may be carry-over from other donors' samples.

The chain has TRBV10-3 and TRBJ2-7, with 8 positions matching TRBD2. Germline V CDR1 and CDR2: ENHRY, SYGVKD. This CDR3 has 15 amino acids. V dropped 3 bases and J dropped 2; count of bases not matched to a gene: 6. The CDR3 DNA reads TGTGCCATCAGTGAATCGGGGGGGGCTGCCTACGAGCAGTACTTC. This translates into CAISESGGAAYEQYF.

This chain uses TRBV30 with TRBJ1-4; 8 nucleotides match TRBD1. The trim removed 2 bases at V and 5 bases at J, leaving 4 bases unmatched. The CDR3 is 14 amino acids. From germline, CDR1 is GTSNPN and CDR2 SVGIG (reference sequence). In DNA, the CDR3 is TGTGCCTGGAGTAGGGGACAGGAGAATGAAAAACTGTTTTTT. It translates to CAWSRGQENEKLFF.

This clone has only one observation. This chain uses TRBV28 with TRBJ1-1; D remains unclear. V shed 3 bases and J shed 6 bases, with 11 bases lying between them. The V gene's germline CDR1 is MDHEN and CDR2 SYDVKM. The CDR3 consists of 13 residues. CDR3 protein: CASSFPDMPEAFF. CDR3 sequence (DNA): TGTGCCAGCAGTTTCCCCGATATGCCTGAAGCTTTCTTT.

The chain couples TRBV7-3 to TRBJ1-2; no clear D. This CDR3 spans 13 amino acids. V was cut by 2 bases and J by 6 bases, with 10 bases left in between. Germline V gene sequence: CDR1 SGHTA, CDR2 FQGTGA. CDR3 residues: CASSLGPRNGYTF. The CDR3 DNA reads TGTGCCAGCAGCTTAGGTCCGAGAAATGGCTACACCTTC. The whole variable domain, remainder taken from reference TRBV7-3 and TRBJ1-2, is GAGVSQTPSNKVTEKGKYVELRCDPISGHTALYWYRQSLGQGPEFLIYFQGTGAADDSGLPNDRFFAVRPEGSVSTLKIQRTERGDSAVYLCASSLGPRNGYTFGSGTRLTVV.

This chain joins TRBV7-9 and TRBJ1-4, with D maybe TRBD1 (5 bases). There are 13 residues in the CDR3. Per the germline V gene, CDR1 is SEHNR and CDR2 is FQNEAQ (reference sequence). Trimming cost V 3 bases and J 8 bases, with 10 bases left between them. The DNA for the CDR3 is TGTGCCAGCAGCTTGGGGGATTGGGAAAAACTGTTTTTT. Translated: CASSLGDWEKLFF.

The genes are TRBV7-8 and TRBJ1-4; D is ambiguous. Germline CDR1 SGHVS, CDR2 FQNEAQ. CDR3 length: 14 amino acids. Trimming cost V 5 bases and J 8 bases, with 15 bases left between them. DNA of the CDR3: TGTGCCAGCAGCCCTGGGGAGGGTAACGAAAAACTGTTTTTT. Encoded protein: CASSPGEGNEKLFF.

V usage is TRBV5-1 and J usage is TRBJ1-5; no reliable D call. Between the trimmed V and J ends, which lost 4 bases and 5 bases, there was a span of 10 bases. There are 13 residues in the CDR3. Germline V gene data show CDR1 as SGHRS and CDR2 as YFSETQ. The CDR3 reads CASSPMTDQPQHF. The CDR3 DNA follows: TGCGCCAGCAGCCCTATGACGGATCAGCCCCAGCATTTT.

This clone was observed a handful of times. The rearrangement links TRBV5-1 to TRBJ1-1, with D hard to call. This CDR3 contains 14 residues. The V end was cut by 5 bases, the J end by 1 base, with 12 bases between. CDR1 is SGHRS and CDR2 is YFSETQ in the germline V gene. The CDR3 DNA is TGCGCCAGCAGTCGCCTCGGGTGGAACACTGAAGCTTTCTTT. Protein sequence: CASSRLGWNTEAFF.

This rearrangement joins TRBV27 to TRBJ2-3; perhaps TRBD1 as D (6 bases). Germline V gene lookup returns CDR1 MNHEY and CDR2 SMNVEV (reference sequence). Trimming stripped 4 bases from V and 5 bases from J, with 13 bases between. The CDR3 totals 14 residues. The CDR3 loop is CASSYRVDLDTQYF. The CDR3 nucleotides read TGTGCCAGCAGTTACAGGGTCGATTTAGATACGCAGTATTTT.

The CDR3 DNA reads TGCGCCAGCAGCCTTGAGCCCGGGACAGGGAGAGAGACCCAGTACTTC. Amino acid sequence: CASSLEPGTGRETQYF. V and J are TRBV5-1 and TRBJ2-5, with 9 bases lining up with TRBD1. J gave up 4 bases and V 4 bases, and 11 bases lay outside the gene matches. Germline V gives CDR1 SGHRS, CDR2 YFSETQ. This CDR3 contains 16 residues.

The J gene is TRBJ2-7, the V gene TRBV9; possibly TRBD1 or TRBD2 for D (5 bases each). Per the germline V gene, CDR1 is SGDLS and CDR2 is YYNGEE. Trimming removed 3 bases from V and 2 bases from J, with 12 bases in between. The CDR3 contains 14 residues. The CDR3 bases are TGTGCCAGCAGCGCCGGGGACGTCACCTACGAGCAGTACTTC. As protein: CASSAGDVTYEQYF.

This chain uses TRBV18 with TRBJ2-7; 8 positions match TRBD2. The CDR3 runs to 14 residues. With 4 bases clipped from V and 6 bases from J, the junction kept 8 bases outside the gene matches. Germline V lookup: CDR1 KGHSH, CDR2 LQKENI. This CDR3 is CASSQGVREGEQYF. In nucleotides, the CDR3 is TGTGCCAGCTCACAGGGAGTTCGGGAGGGCGAGCAGTACTTC. Supplemented by reference TRBV18 and TRBJ2-7, the full variable domain reads NAGVMQNPRHLVRRRGQEARLRCSPMKGHSHVYWYRQLPEEGLKFMVYLQKENIIDESGMPKERFSAEFPKEGPSILRIQQVVRGDSAAYFCASSQGVREGEQYFGPGTRLTVT.

This chain connects TRBV5-1 to TRBJ2-3; D is unresolved. V was clipped by 7 bases and J by 4 bases, with 22 bases between them. The CDR3 sequence is 16 residues long. Germline V CDR1 and CDR2: SGHRS, YFSETQ. The CDR3 region has the DNA TGCGCCAGCCGACCTACCGCAACAGAGCTCGCAGATACGCAGTATTTT. Its translation: CASRPTATELADTQYF.

This clone was picked up many times. The CDR3 sequence is CASREIAGGYEQYF. CDR3 DNA sequence: TGTGCCAGCAGGGAAATAGCGGGAGGCTACGAGCAGTACTTC. V gene TRBV5-6 combines with J gene TRBJ2-7; TRBD2 matches at 10 bases. Per germline, CDR1 SGHDT and CDR2 YYEEEE. The junction had 5 bases not matched to a gene; V was cut back by 5 bases and J by 3 bases. The CDR3 spans 14 residues.